Listed below are T cell receptor beta chains from one sample, sequenced in a study of shared clonotypes between healthy human individuals. Data came from immunoSEQ multiplex PCR; TCRdb stores just in-frame clones and leaves some out. Here the sample spans about 730,000 clones, roughly 72% being singletons. Sequenced input: memory CD4+ T cells sorted from blood. All receptors come from a woman aged 30 to 39 in good health. Both conserved end residues are part of each CDR3. The D gene is left open where the match is weak. Rows give clone size only sometimes, using once, few, many, or a class for an expanded clone.

TRBV10-3	-	-	TRBJ2-2	TGCGCCAGCAGTGATCAGGGTCCAATTGGGGAGCTGTTTTTT	CASSDQGPIGELFF
TRBV6-5	-	-	TRBJ2-1	TGTGCCAGCAGAAGGGGACTGAACAATGAGCAGTTCTTC	CASRRGLNNEQFF
TRBV19	-	-	TRBJ2-7	TGTGCCAGTAGTGCCCGGACTCCACCAGCGGGCGAGCAGTACTTC	CASSARTPPAGEQYF
TRBV2	few	-	TRBJ2-3	TGTGCCAGCAGTGAAGCGGAGGCGGAAGATACGCAGTATTTT	CASSEAEAEDTQYF
TRBV10-2	-	-	TRBJ1-2	TGCGCCAGCAGTGACGTGGTACGGGACGGTTACTATGGCTACACCTTC	CASSDVVRDGYYGYTF
TRBV6-4	few	-	TRBJ2-2	TGTGCCAGCAGTGATAACACCGGGGAGCTGTTTTTT	CASSDNTGELFF
TRBV6-4	-	-	TRBJ2-2	TGTGCCAGCAGTGACTCAGTGGGAGACTGGCACGGGGAGCTGTTTTTT	CASSDSVGDWHGELFF
TRBV7-2	many	-	TRBJ2-1	TGTGCCAGCAGCTTCTTGCCTAGCGCAATCACGGGTGGGCAGTTCTTC	CASSFLPSAITGGQFF
TRBV6-6	-	-	TRBJ1-1	TGTGCCACGAACCGGGACGGCAGTATGAACACTGAAGCTTTCTTT	CATNRDGSMNTEAFF
TRBV15	few	TRBD1	TRBJ2-2	TGTGCCACCACTGCCGGACAGGGACTCGGGGAGCTGTTTTTT	CATTAGQGLGELFF
TRBV18	few	-	TRBJ2-3	TGTGCCAGCTCACGGGAGCCCTTAGGGACAGATACGCAGTATTTT	CASSREPLGTDTQYF
TRBV2	-	TRBD1	TRBJ1-5	TGTGCCAGCAGTGGGACAGGGGGCTCTAGCAATCAGCCCCAGCATTTT	CASSGTGGSSNQPQHF
TRBV18	-	TRBD2	TRBJ2-4	TGTGCCAGCTCACCGGGCGGGAGACAAGCCAAAAACATTCAGTACTTC	CASSPGGRQAKNIQYF
TRBV25-1	once	-	TRBJ2-1	TGTGCCAGCAGCGCGGGACGGCCTCTAAATGAGCAGTTCTTC	CASSAGRPLNEQFF
TRBV5-1	-	-	TRBJ1-6	TGCGCCAGCAGCTTGGTCAGGGGAGGGAATTCACCCCTCCACTTT	CASSLVRGGNSPLHF
TRBV5-1	once	-	TRBJ2-3	TGCGCCAGCAGCAAACCGGATCAGGGGCGGGATACGCAGTATTTT	CASSKPDQGRDTQYF
TRBV5-1	-	-	TRBJ2-5	TGCGCCAGCAGCTTGGGAGACAGGGACTTAGAGACCCAGTACTTC	CASSLGDRDLETQYF
TRBV6-1	-	-	TRBJ1-2	TGTGCCAGCAGTGAAAGGCAGCTAAGCTATGGCTACACCTTC	CASSERQLSYGYTF
TRBV6-5	-	-	TRBJ1-1	TGTGCCAGCAACCCCCCCGGGACGAGGGCTTTCTTT	CASNPPGTRAFF
TRBV28	once	-	TRBJ1-2	TGTGCCAGCAGTTTATGGTTCGAGGGTAACTATGGCTACACCTTC	CASSLWFEGNYGYTF
TRBV10-3	-	-	TRBJ1-5	TGTGCCAACGGTCCATTGGATAGCAATCAGCCCCAGCATTTT	CANGPLDSNQPQHF